This TCR beta chain was found in a study of response to subunit inactivated influenza vaccine (dated by TCRdb to 2016 to 2019). Some background on the complete study: To follow how T cells responded to a trivalent subunit inactivated influenza vaccine, the researchers relied on deep quantitative profiling of the T cell receptor repertoire. Results and caveats for the whole study, not just this receptor: The authors suggested that each seasonal influenza vaccination may recruit only a limited number of new T cells.

Libraries were constructed by RT-PCR. Sequencing took place on an Illumina HiSeq 2500. TCRdb applied fastp at Q25 and MiXCR to the public reads, then kept only in-frame beta chains. Every CDR3 protein is listed once, alongside the most common genes and DNA of its rows. The sample table lists roughly 710,000 distinct CDR3 sequences, approximately 14% of them with a count of one. Roughly 7.2% of the sample goes to the ten largest clones. Concerning this clonotype itself: Its target antigen remains unknown. No quality values exist for individual bases; no much larger clone is one base distant.

The sequence derives from a man aged 50-60 years who received an inactivated influenza vaccine. Donor details come from another sample of the same person, matched by shared clones. The sequenced sample was PBMCs from blood, obtained less than 15 days before vaccination.

The bases read TGTGCCAGCAGCTCATCGGTGGGACTAGCAAACAATGAGCAGTTCTTC. It translates as CASSSSVGLANNEQFF. The rearranged segments are TRBV7-9 and TRBJ2-1, with 9 bases matching TRBD2. The CDR3 has 16 amino acids, counting the end cysteine and phenylalanine. CDR3 DNA only is kept here, 48 bases in frame from base 1. The V end gives up 4 bases and the J end 5 bases, leaving 9 bases in the junction not matched to a gene. CDR1 and CDR2 (SEHNR, FQNEAQ) derive from the germline V gene (reference sequence).